Shown below are 16 T cell receptor beta chains from a single sample sequenced in a study of cytomegalovirus exposure and HLA in healthy donors. This PCR relied on a set of 60 Vbeta primers and 13 Jbeta primers. Produced via immunoSEQ multiplex PCR; TCRdb's table is partial and in-frame only. The sample contains hundreds of thousands of clones, approximately 84% of which appear only once. The sample was PBMCs. These receptors were collected from a woman in her forties in good health and CMV-seronegative.

This clone occurred a few times. The chain carries TRBV28 and TRBJ1-5, with a tentative D call TRBD1 (6 bases). Germline assignment: CDR1 MDHEN and CDR2 SYDVKM. This CDR3 comprises 13 residues. Trimming shortened V by 8 bases and J by 5 bases, and 13 bases separated the two germline ends. The CDR3 reads CASRGGGYQPQHF. CDR3 nucleotides: TGTGCCAGCCGAGGCGGGGGCTATCAGCCCCAGCATTTT.

This chain uses TRBV19 with TRBJ1-5; TRBD1 matches at 12 bases. Germline loops: CDR1 LNHDA, CDR2 SQIVND (reference sequence). V lost 4 bases to trimming and J lost 0 bases; unmatched junction nucleotides: 4. CDR3 length: 17 residues. CDR3 DNA sequence: TGTGCCAGTAGTAGGGGACAGGGGGCGAATAGCAATCAGCCCCAGCATTTT. Amino acid sequence: CASSRGQGANSNQPQHF.

V gene TRBV19 combines with J gene TRBJ1-1; D not certain. Germline CDR1 is LNHDA and CDR2 is SQIVND (reference sequence). The V end was cut by 7 bases, the J end by 0 bases, with 9 bases between. The CDR3 consists of 13 residues. The CDR3, as DNA: TGTGCCAGTACTACGGGGTTGAACACTGAAGCTTTCTTT. Residues: CASTTGLNTEAFF.

The CDR3 region has the DNA TGCGCCAGCAGCCAGCCGGGACAGGGGGCCCCCTACAATGAGCAGTTCTTC. This codes for CASSQPGQGAPYNEQFF. The genes are TRBV4-1 and TRBJ2-1; TRBD1 matches 12 bases. Per the germline V gene, CDR1 is MGHRA and CDR2 is YSYEKL. CDR3 length: 17 residues. Trimming cost V 3 bases and J 2 bases; bases outside gene matches: 5.

This clone came up once. V gene TRBV29-1 combines with J gene TRBJ2-7, with no clear D. Trimming cost V 1 base and J 3 bases, with 7 bases left between them. The CDR3 extends over 12 amino acids. CDR1 and CDR2 from the germline V gene are SQVTM and ANQGSEA. CDR3 region: CSVEGQSYEQYF. CDR3 DNA sequence: TGCAGCGTTGAAGGGCAAAGCTACGAGCAGTACTTC.

The rearrangement uses TRBV18 and TRBJ2-3; 8 positions match TRBD2. The junction had 6 bases not matched to a gene; V was cut back by 1 base and J by 3 bases. CDR3 length: 16 amino acids. Germline V CDR1 and CDR2: KGHSH, LQKENI. The CDR3 bases are TGTGCCAGCTCACCACTTACGGGACTAGGAACAGATACGCAGTATTTT. It specifies CASSPLTGLGTDTQYF.

This sequence joins TRBV6-1 and TRBJ1-5; TRBD1 matches 7 bases. The CDR3 extends over 17 amino acids. V lost 3 bases and J lost 1; bases outside the gene matches: 9. Looked up from germline, CDR1 is MNHNS and CDR2 is SASEGT. CDR3 bases: TGTGCCAGCAGTGACCCGCCGCAGGGGGTAAGCAATCAGCCCCAGCATTTT. Translating gives CASSDPPQGVSNQPQHF.

The chain combines TRBV5-6 with TRBJ2-5; 8 positions match TRBD2. The germline V gene has CDR1 SGHDT and CDR2 YYEEEE. Unmatched junction bases numbered 13, after V lost 4 bases and J lost 5 bases. There are 16 residues in the CDR3. CDR3 amino acids: CASSNAGGIGLETQYF. CDR3 in DNA: TGTGCCAGCAGCAACGCGGGGGGTATTGGGTTGGAGACCCAGTACTTC. Full variable domain (remainder filled in from reference TRBV5-6 and TRBJ2-5): DAGVTQSPTHLIKTRGQQVTLRCSPKSGHDTVSWYQQALGQGPQFIFQYYEEEERQRGNFPDRFSGHQFPNYSSELNVNALLLGDSALYLCASSNAGGIGLETQYFGPGTRLLVL.

The chain joins TRBV11-3 to TRBJ1-2, with D uncertain. V lost 2 bases, J lost 3 bases, and 7 bases lay in between. This CDR3 spans 13 amino acids. Germline V gene data show CDR1 as SGHNT and CDR2 as YENEEA. For the CDR3, the DNA is TGTGCCAGCAGCTTAAGGCAGGACTATGGCTACACCTTC. This codes for CASSLRQDYGYTF.

This clone came up once. The chain carries TRBV28 and TRBJ1-1, with 7 bases fitting TRBD1. The CDR3 extends over 15 amino acids. The V gene end was trimmed by 9 bases and the J gene end by 0 bases; junction bases not matched to a gene: 10. Germline loops: CDR1 MDHEN, CDR2 SYDVKM. CDR3 nucleotide sequence: TGTGCCAGTCGTCCCGGGACAGTCATGAACACTGAAGCTTTCTTT. It encodes CASRPGTVMNTEAFF.

V is TRBV5-3 and J is TRBJ2-2, with D maybe TRBD1 (7 bases). TRBV5-3 is annotated as an ORF whose role is uncertain. The CDR3 extends over 16 amino acids. The germline V and J ends were trimmed by 0 bases and 7 bases, with 16 bases remaining between them. The CDR3 DNA reads as TGTGCCAGAAGCTTGGGCCACCGCAGGGGGGTCGGGGAGCTGTTTTTT. Its translation is CARSLGHRRGVGELFF.

The CDR3 sequence is CASSRLEGGDTQYF. CDR3 coding DNA: TGTGCCAGTAGTCGGCTAGAAGGAGGGGATACGCAGTATTTT. The genes are TRBV19 and TRBJ2-3; D is perhaps TRBD2 (6 bases). Between the trimmed V and J ends, which lost 5 bases and 6 bases, there was a span of 15 bases. Per the germline V gene, CDR1 is LNHDA and CDR2 is SQIVND (reference sequence). The CDR3 runs to 14 residues. The full variable domain, its missing parts supplied by reference TRBV19 and TRBJ2-3, is DGGITQSPKYLFRKEGQNVTLSCEQNLNHDAMYWYRQDPGQGLRLIYYSQIVNDFQKGDIAEGYSVSREKKESFPLTVTSAQKNPTAFYLCASSRLEGGDTQYFGPGTRLTVL.

The chain links TRBV15 to TRBJ1-5; D gene unclear. This CDR3 is 14 amino acids long. Trimming took 3 bases from V and 1 from J, leaving 7 bases between them. Germline CDR1 LNHNV, CDR2 YYDKDF (reference sequence). This CDR3 reads CATSRVQSNQPQHF. CDR3 nucleotides: TGTGCCACCAGCAGGGTACAGAGCAATCAGCCCCAGCATTTT. The full variable domain, in which reference TRBV15 and TRBJ1-5 provide the parts outside the CDR3, is DAMVIQNPRYQVTQFGKPVTLSCSQTLNHNVMYWYQQKSSQAPKLLFHYYDKDFNNEADTPDNFQSRRPNTSFCFLDIRSPGLGDTAMYLCATSRVQSNQPQHFGDGTRLSIL.

The chain recombines TRBV11-3 with TRBJ2-7; D may be TRBD2 (5 bases). The CDR3 has 13 residues. Looked up from germline, CDR1 is SGHNT and CDR2 is YENEEA. Trimming took off 3 bases at V and 2 bases at J, with 8 bases between the two ends. CDR3 DNA sequence: TGTGCCAGCAGCTTTCGGGGAACCTACGAGCAGTACTTC. Translated, it gives CASSFRGTYEQYF.

This clone was detected a few times. V and J are TRBV28 and TRBJ1-1; D is possibly TRBD1 (6 bases). The CDR3 extends over 12 amino acids. Germline values: CDR1 MDHEN, CDR2 SYDVKM. V was clipped by 6 bases and J by 8 bases, with 13 bases between them. CDR3 sequence: CASSTGFREAFF. The CDR3 DNA sequence: TGTGCCAGCAGCACAGGGTTTAGGGAAGCTTTCTTT. Full variable domain (outside the CDR3, taken from reference TRBV28 and TRBJ1-1): DVKVTQSSRYLVKRTGEKVFLECVQDMDHENMFWYRQDPGLGLRLIYFSYDVKMKEKGDIPEGYSVSREKKERFSLILESASTNQTSMYLCASSTGFREAFFGQGTRLTVV.

J is TRBJ2-1 and V is TRBV7-9; the D gene is possibly TRBD1 (5 bases). Trimming stripped 4 bases from V and 5 bases from J, with 15 bases between. CDR3 length: 15 amino acids. The germline gives CDR1 SEHNR, CDR2 FQNEAQ (reference sequence). CDR3 nucleotides: TGTGCCAGCAGCTCCCCTGGACAAACCCACAATGAGCAGTTCTTC. Protein: CASSSPGQTHNEQFF. Together with reference TRBV7-9 and TRBJ2-1, the CDR3 gives the full variable domain: DTGVSQNPRHKITKRGQNVTFRCDPISEHNRLYWYRQTLGQGPEFLTYFQNEAQLEKSRLLSDRFSAERPKGSFSTLEIQRTEQGDSAMYLCASSSPGQTHNEQFFGPGTRLTVL.